This T cell receptor beta chain was found in a study of T cell responses to AZD1222 COVID-19 vaccine. The wider study: Pooling covered second doses at about 4 or about 12 weeks. Overall study results and limits: White British people made up most donors, females outnumbered males, and clonal diversity was possibly underestimated. Researchers took repertoire samples only after the peak T cell response had come. Targeting of unmutated variant regions was reportedly seen in nearly half of spike-specific TCRs.

Concerning this clone: What it binds is not known.

Assay used: immunoSEQ multiplex PCR; TCRdb lists only in-frame clones, some missing. The sample lists around 160,000 clones, about 91% seen once, with more than 12% in the top ten. The clonotype was recovered from an adult in good health. The starting material was peripheral blood, obtained on day 0 of AZD1222 vaccination.

The CDR3 bases are TGCGCCAGCAGCTTGGGCTCACACAGGATAGCTAACTATGGCTACACCTTC. This gives the protein CASSLGSHRIANYGYTF. The chain combines TRBV5-1 with TRBJ1-2; a weak D match, TRBD1 (5 bases). Germline V CDR1 and CDR2: SGHRS, YFSETQ. The CDR3 loop spans 17 amino acids. Trimming stripped 0 bases from V and 0 bases from J, with 15 bases between.